These 21 T cell receptor beta chains came from one sample sequenced in a study of T-cell memory formation after mild COVID-19. TCRdb itself ran the 5' RACE reads through MiXCR, one entry per CDR3 protein. The data hold roughly 310,000 distinct CDR3 sequences, with around a sixth observed a single time. Sequencing was done on a sample of PBMCs or a T cell subset sorted from them (not recorded which). All receptors come from a man younger than 35 who had mild COVID-19 (a few samples of this study predate the infection). Cell type and time point are not known.

This chain links TRBV10-3 with TRBJ1-1; tentative D call: TRBD1 (5 bases). Germline V lookup: CDR1 ENHRY, CDR2 SYGVKD. V was pared by 10 bases and J by 1 base, with 13 bases between. The CDR3 consists of 13 residues. This CDR3 is CATDGGTNTEAFF. CDR3 coding DNA: TGTGCCACTGACGGGGGGACGAACACTGAAGCTTTCTTT.

In this sample, this clonotype turned up a few times. The chain couples TRBV11-1 to TRBJ2-3; 8 bases map to TRBD1. The CDR3 is 16 residues long. Germline CDR1 reads SGHAT; CDR2 reads FQDESV (reference sequence). With 4 bases clipped from V and 0 bases from J, the junction kept 6 bases outside the gene matches. The CDR3 DNA reads as TGTGCCAGCAGCTCTTGGACAGGGATTAGCACAGATACGCAGTATTTT. It is translated as CASSSWTGISTDTQYF.

The table lists this clonotype with many counts. The chain couples TRBV7-2 to TRBJ2-7, with D unclear. The CDR3 is made up of 15 amino acids. V was trimmed by 4 bases and J by 7 bases, leaving 20 bases between them. The germline CDR1 and CDR2 sequences are SGHTA and FQGNSA. The DNA of the CDR3 is TGTGCCAGCAGCTCACGGCGGTCGGGCGGTGGGGAGCAGTACTTC. Translated: CASSSRRSGGGEQYF.

This clonotype was seen more than once but under ten times. The rearrangement links TRBV7-2 to TRBJ2-6; D gene ambiguous. Trimming pared 2 bases from V and 0 bases from J, leaving 8 bases between. Germline loops: CDR1 SGHTA, CDR2 FQGNSA. The length of the CDR3 is 16 residues. CDR3 DNA sequence: TGTGCCAGCAGCTTATGGCTGGACTCTGGGGCCAACGTCCTGACTTTC. Translated: CASSLWLDSGANVLTF.

This clonotype showed up just a few times. The chain joins TRBV5-1 to TRBJ2-7, with D tentatively TRBD1 (5 bases). V was cut by 3 bases and J by 6 bases, with 16 bases left in between. There are 14 residues in the CDR3. Germline V gene data show CDR1 as SGHRS and CDR2 as YFSETQ. CDR3 region: CASSWGQAVPEQYF. CDR3 sequence (DNA): TGCGCCAGCAGCTGGGGCCAGGCCGTGCCCGAGCAGTACTTC.

The chain joins TRBV4-2 to TRBJ2-7, with D unresolved. Looked up from germline, CDR1 is LGHNA and CDR2 is YNFKEQ. V was cut by 0 bases and J by 3 bases, with 9 bases left in between. The CDR3 sequence is 14 residues long. The CDR3 DNA reads TGTGCCAGCAGCCAAGATAGTCGGGTCTACGAGCAGTACTTC. It encodes CASSQDSRVYEQYF.

The chain is built from TRBV24-1 and TRBJ1-1, with D unresolved. Germline V lookup: CDR1 KGHDR, CDR2 SFDVKD. Trimming removed 4 bases at V and 2 bases at J, with 13 bases between. The CDR3 has 15 residues. Written as DNA, the CDR3 is TGTGCCACCAGTGAAGCGGGGATTGGAAACACTGAAGCTTTCTTT. Its translation: CATSEAGIGNTEAFF.

V usage is TRBV5-1 and J usage is TRBJ2-7, with 12 bases identical to TRBD1. CDR3 length: 15 amino acids. V shed 2 bases, J shed 2 bases, and the junction held 2 bases outside the gene matches. In germline, CDR1 is SGHRS, CDR2 YFSETQ. This CDR3 reads CASSLGTGGPYEQYV. DNA of the CDR3: TGCGCCAGCAGCTTAGGGACAGGGGGCCCCTACGAGCAGTACGTC.

This clonotype showed up many times. The gene calls are TRBV24-1 and TRBJ2-2; D gene ambiguous. The CDR3 runs to 12 residues. Germline CDR1 is KGHDR and CDR2 is SFDVKD. The V end was cut by 2 bases, the J end by 7 bases, with 4 bases between. The CDR3 loop reads CATSDSYGELFF. The DNA for the CDR3 is TGTGCCACCAGTGATTCATACGGGGAGCTGTTTTTT.

This clonotype was detected a few times. The junction differs from germline at one of its ends, possibly a read error. The gene calls are TRBV27 and TRBJ2-7, with D possibly called TRBD1 or TRBD2 (5 bases each). This CDR3 contains 14 residues. Germline V lookup: CDR1 MNHEY, CDR2 SMNVEV (reference sequence). The CDR3 here is CASSFRDRAYEQYF. CDR3 DNA: TGCGCCAGCAGCTTCCGGGACCGAGCCTACGAGCAGTACTTC.

This sequence joins TRBV20-1 and TRBJ2-1, with D perhaps being TRBD1 or TRBD2 (5 bases each). Germline V lookup: CDR1 DFQATT, CDR2 SNEGSKA (reference sequence). V lost 6 bases and J 2 bases, leaving 11 bases between the germline ends. The CDR3 runs to 13 residues. CDR3 amino acids: CSAAGTAYNEQFF. The CDR3, as DNA: TGCAGTGCCGCCGGGACCGCCTACAATGAGCAGTTCTTC.

Ten or more counts support this clonotype. The rearrangement uses TRBV6-2 or TRBV6-3 and TRBJ2-7; D uncertain. Germline V gene sequence: CDR1 MNHEY, CDR2 SVGEGT. The CDR3 extends over 16 amino acids. The V gene lost 7 bases and the J gene lost 7 bases, with 26 bases spanning the gap. CDR3 residues: CASTSGVGSSRREQYV. The CDR3 nucleotides read TGTGCCAGCACCTCTGGCGTGGGATCTTCCAGGCGGGAGCAGTACGTC.

The rearrangement uses TRBV27 and TRBJ1-5, with D tentatively TRBD1 (5 bases). Trimming shortened V by 5 bases and J by 0 bases, and 11 bases separated the two germline ends. This CDR3 is 15 amino acids long. Germline CDR1 and CDR2: MNHEY and SMNVEV (reference sequence). CDR3 residues: CASSPGVYSNQPQHF. In DNA form, the CDR3 reads TGTGCCAGCAGTCCGGGGGTATATAGCAATCAGCCCCAGCATTTT.

The gene calls are TRBV7-3 and TRBJ1-2; 11 bases match TRBD1. The CDR3 spans 14 residues. With V trimmed by 5 bases and J by 6 bases, 5 bases remained unmatched. Germline CDR1 and CDR2: SGHTA and FQGTGA. The CDR3 DNA reads as TGTGCCAGCAGCCTCGGGACAGGGGGGGATGGCTACACCTTC. This codes for CASSLGTGGDGYTF.

This clonotype turned up a few times. This chain uses TRBV11-2 with TRBJ2-3; the D is unclear. The germline gives CDR1 SGHAT, CDR2 FQNNGV. This CDR3 is built from 14 residues. V lost 1 base and J 4 bases, leaving 9 bases between the germline ends. The CDR3 sequence is CASSLVQEADTQYF. The CDR3 coding sequence is TGTGCCAGCAGCTTAGTTCAGGAAGCAGATACGCAGTATTTT.

The CDR3 spells CASSVSLDRRDEQFF. The CDR3 DNA is TGTGCCAGCAGCGTATCATTGGACAGGAGGGATGAGCAGTTCTTC. The J gene is TRBJ2-1, the V gene TRBV9; tentatively, D is TRBD1 (7 bases). The CDR3 has 15 residues. Germline assignment: CDR1 SGDLS and CDR2 YYNGEE. With 1 base removed from V and 8 bases from J, the gap between germline ends came to 16 bases.

This clonotype was seen a handful of times. V gene TRBV3-1 combines with J gene TRBJ2-3; no firm D call. The CDR3 covers 14 residues. Germline lookup yields CDR1 LGHDT and CDR2 YNNKEL (reference sequence). V lost 0 bases to trimming and J lost 4 bases, with 8 bases between them. This chain's CDR3 is CASSQEILADTQYF. CDR3 in DNA: TGTGCCAGCAGCCAAGAAATACTGGCAGATACGCAGTATTTT.

The sample holds a few counts of this clonotype. V and J are TRBV7-6 and TRBJ2-1; maybe TRBD1 (5 bases). Germline lookup yields CDR1 SGHVS and CDR2 FNYEAQ. V was trimmed by 4 bases and J by 4 bases, leaving 11 bases between them. The CDR3 is 14 residues long. CDR3 sequence: CASSSTDSYNEQFF. CDR3 nucleotides: TGTGCCAGCAGCTCAACAGACAGTTACAATGAGCAGTTCTTC.

This chain uses TRBV28 with TRBJ2-7; 14 bases line up with TRBD2. The J segment lost 6 bases and the V segment lost 10 bases, leaving 20 bases of the junction unmatched. Looked up from germline, CDR1 is MDHEN and CDR2 is SYDVKM. CDR3 size: 18 residues. CDR3 in amino acids: CATLGNGLAGGPHAEQYV. Here the CDR3 DNA reads TGTGCCACCTTAGGAAACGGACTAGCGGGGGGCCCCCACGCCGAGCAGTACGTC.

The chain combines TRBV18 with TRBJ1-1; D might be TRBD1 (5 bases). This CDR3 contains 13 residues. The germline CDR1 and CDR2 sequences are KGHSH and LQKENI. V was clipped by 3 bases and J by 2 bases, with 7 bases between them. CDR3 loop: CASSPRTNTEAFF. The CDR3 nucleotides read TGTGCCAGCTCACCTCGGACAAACACTGAAGCTTTCTTT. The full variable domain, rest sourced from reference TRBV18 and TRBJ1-1, is NAGVMQNPRHLVRRRGQEARLRCSPMKGHSHVYWYRQLPEEGLKFMVYLQKENIIDESGMPKERFSAEFPKEGPSILRIQQVVRGDSAAYFCASSPRTNTEAFFGQGTRLTVV.

This clonotype was found a few times. The chain recombines TRBV7-8 with TRBJ2-4; TRBD1 agrees at 8 bases. The CDR3 is 14 residues long. Trimming took 5 bases from V and 8 from J; bases not matched to a gene: 8. CDR1 and CDR2 from the germline V gene are SGHVS and FQNEAQ. The CDR3 DNA sequence: TGTGCCAGCAGCGTACTCAGGGGGCCGGACATTCAGTACTTC. This translates into CASSVLRGPDIQYF.